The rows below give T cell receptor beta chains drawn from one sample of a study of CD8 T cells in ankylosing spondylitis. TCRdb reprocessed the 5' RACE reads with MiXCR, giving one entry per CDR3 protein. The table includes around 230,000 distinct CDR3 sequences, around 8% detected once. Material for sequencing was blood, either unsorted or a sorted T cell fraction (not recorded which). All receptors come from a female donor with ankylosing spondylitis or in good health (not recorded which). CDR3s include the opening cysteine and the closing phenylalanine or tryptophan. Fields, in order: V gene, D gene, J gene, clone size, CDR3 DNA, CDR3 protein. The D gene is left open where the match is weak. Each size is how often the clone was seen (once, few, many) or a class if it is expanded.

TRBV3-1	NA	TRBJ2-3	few	TGTGCCAGCGGACTTAGCACAGATACGCAGTATTTT	CASGLSTDTQYF
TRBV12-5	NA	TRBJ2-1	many	TGTGCTAGTGGTTGGGACGTAGGGAATGAGCAGTTCTTC	CASGWDVGNEQFF
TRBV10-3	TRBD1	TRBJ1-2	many	TGTGCCATCAGACCGGGACAGGCTAACTATGGCTACACCTTC	CAIRPGQANYGYTF
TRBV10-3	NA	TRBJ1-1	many	TGTGCCACTGGTTCCTACACTGAAGCTTTCTTT	CATGSYTEAFF
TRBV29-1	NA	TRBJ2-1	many	TGCAGCGTTGAAGATTTGGCAGCCCTATCCTACAATGAGCAGTTCTTC	CSVEDLAALSYNEQFF
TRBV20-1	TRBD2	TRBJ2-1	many	TGCAGTGCCCCAACTAGCGGAGGGAATGAGCAGTTCTTC	CSAPTSGGNEQFF
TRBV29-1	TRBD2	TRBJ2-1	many	TGCAGCTCTAGCGGGCTGAACAATGAGCAGTTCTTC	CSSSGLNNEQFF
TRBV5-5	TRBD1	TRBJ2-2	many	TGTGCCAGCAGCTTGAGACAGGGTAGGAATGCCGGGGAGCTGTTTTTT	CASSLRQGRNAGELFF
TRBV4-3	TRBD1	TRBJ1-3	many	TGCGCCAGCAGCCCAGAGGTCCGGCGAACTTGGGACAGGGGGGGAAACACCATATATTTT	CASSPEVRRTWDRGGNTIYF
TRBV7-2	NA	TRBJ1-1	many	TGTGCCAGCAGCTTCCCGGGCCGCAACACTGAAGCTTTCTTT	CASSFPGRNTEAFF